This TCR beta chain comes out of a study of T cell responses to AZD1222 COVID-19 vaccine. Findings and caveats of the study: In a largely white British group with more females than males, clonal diversity was possibly underestimated.

On this clone itself: Its antigen is not known.

Between the trimmed V and J ends, which lost 1 base and 4 bases, there was a span of 10 bases. This CDR3 contains 14 residues. Germline lookup yields CDR1 MGHRA and CDR2 YSYEKL. Some clones are missing from TCRdb's copy, which holds only in-frame ones; the method was immunoSEQ multiplex PCR. This table has approximately 120,000 clones, 80% to 90% appearing once. Specimen: peripheral blood, collected on day 0 of AZD1222 vaccination. This clonotype originated in an adult in good health. The V gene is TRBV4-1, the J gene TRBJ1-2, with a weak D call TRBD1 (5 bases). DNA for the CDR3: TGCGCCAGCAGCCAAGTTGCCGGGACCTATGGCTACACCTTC. Its protein is CASSQVAGTYGYTF.